One and the same sample provided the 8 T cell receptor beta chains below, sequenced in a study of cytomegalovirus exposure and HLA in healthy donors. 60 Vbeta and 13 Jbeta primers were used in PCR. Generated by immunoSEQ multiplex PCR, the TCRdb table keeps only in-frame clones and is missing some. The sample lists about 180,000 clones; 81% were seen once. The sequenced material came from PBMCs. These receptor sequences come from a woman between 18 and 29 years old in good health and CMV-seropositive.

The J gene is TRBJ2-4, the V gene TRBV11-2, with 9 bases aligning to TRBD1. CDR3 length: 15 amino acids. Germline loops: CDR1 SGHAT, CDR2 FQNNGV. V trimming: 1 base; J trimming: 6 bases; junction bases outside the gene matches: 4. The CDR3, as DNA: TGTGCCAGCAGCTTAGGGACAGGGGTCGGAAACATTCAGTACTTC. It is translated as CASSLGTGVGNIQYF.

The chain joins TRBV14 to TRBJ1-3; no definite D call. Germline loops: CDR1 SGHDN, CDR2 FVKESK. CDR3 size: 14 residues. V gave up 0 bases and J gave up 3 bases, with 6 bases separating them. CDR3 DNA: TGTGCCAGCAGCCAAGAGGGAGGTGGAAACACCATATATTTT. It is translated as CASSQEGGGNTIYF.

The V gene is TRBV6-5, the J gene TRBJ1-5; D is unresolved. This CDR3 has 12 residues. CDR1 is MNHEY and CDR2 is SVGAGI in the germline V gene. Trimming took off 4 bases at V and 6 bases at J, with 7 bases between the two ends. The CDR3 nucleotides read TGTGCCAGCAGTTCCCTCGGTCAGCCCCAGCATTTT. Its protein is CASSSLGQPQHF.

The chain couples TRBV9 to TRBJ1-1, with a weak D call TRBD1 (5 bases). CDR3 length equals 13 residues. V was clipped by 5 bases and J by 1 base, with 9 bases between them. Germline V CDR1 and CDR2: SGDLS, YYNGEE. The CDR3 spells CASSRQGNTEAFF. The CDR3 DNA sequence: TGTGCCAGCAGTCGCCAGGGGAACACTGAAGCTTTCTTT.

This clone has only a few counts. The rearrangement uses TRBV5-6 and TRBJ2-2; D is undetermined. CDR3 size: 14 residues. Germline V gives CDR1 SGHDT, CDR2 YYEEEE. V was shortened by 2 bases and J by 6 bases, with 11 bases between the two germline ends. CDR3 region: CASSFGVGAGELFF. CDR3 DNA: TGTGCCAGCAGCTTTGGAGTAGGTGCCGGGGAGCTGTTTTTT.

V usage is TRBV5-1 and J usage is TRBJ2-5; weak D call: TRBD1 (5 bases). Trimming removed 0 bases at V and 5 bases at J, with 14 bases between. Germline CDR1 reads SGHRS; CDR2 reads YFSETQ. The CDR3 extends over 15 amino acids. CDR3 in DNA: TGCGCCAGCAGCTTGGAGGCCATGGGGCTTGAGACCCAGTACTTC. Translating gives CASSLEAMGLETQYF.

The sample holds a few counts of this clone. The J gene is TRBJ2-5, the V gene TRBV7-7, with D tentatively TRBD1 (6 bases). Trimming took off 5 bases at V and 2 bases at J, with 12 bases between the two ends. This CDR3 region has 14 residues. Germline V gene data show CDR1 as SSHAT and CDR2 as FNYEAQ (reference sequence). The CDR3 region is CASSRTGRQETQYF. In DNA, the CDR3 is TGTGCCAGCAGCCGAACAGGGAGACAAGAGACCCAGTACTTC.

The chain combines TRBV6-1 with TRBJ1-6; TRBD1 might be the D (5 bases). V was clipped by 0 bases and J by 13 bases, with 10 bases between them. CDR1 is MNHNS, CDR2 SASEGT, per germline. The CDR3 covers 13 residues. The CDR3 spells CASSEARGGPLHF. DNA of the CDR3: TGTGCCAGCAGTGAAGCAAGGGGAGGTCCCCTCCACTTT.